This entry lists 25 T cell receptor beta chains sequenced from one sample in a study of OX40 agonist ivuxolimab in advanced cancers. The assay was immunoSEQ multiplex PCR, and TCRdb's table has in-frame clones only and misses some. The sample records tens of thousands of clones, about 81% being singletons. The sequences come from CD4+ or CD8+ T cells sorted from blood, collected in a trial of the OX40 agonist ivuxolimab. These receptors originate from an adult with an advanced solid tumor such as melanoma, head and neck, liver or kidney cancer.

The chain employs TRBV10-2 and TRBJ1-5; tentatively, D is TRBD1 (6 bases). CDR1 and CDR2 from the germline V gene are WSHSY and SAAADI. The CDR3 extends over 15 amino acids. V dropped 5 bases and J dropped 3 bases, with 14 bases sitting between them. The DNA for the CDR3 is TGCGCCAGCAGTAGGTCCGGACAGCCCAATCAGCCCCAGCATTTT. Translation gives CASSRSGQPNQPQHF.

There are a few counts of this clone. The chain links TRBV27 to TRBJ1-6; D possibly corresponds to TRBD1 (5 bases). V was cut by 6 bases and J by 9 bases, with 15 bases left in between. The CDR3 spans 14 residues. Germline-derived CDR1 and CDR2 are MNHEY and SMNVEV (reference sequence). The DNA of the CDR3 is TGTGCCAGCAGGGGGGTGGGATTCGCTTCACCCCTCCACTTT. Translation gives CASRGVGFASPLHF.

V is TRBV28 and J is TRBJ1-6; D is undetermined. The germline V gene encodes CDR1 MDHEN and CDR2 SYDVKM. This CDR3 is built from 15 residues. V shed 3 bases and J shed 0 bases, with 6 bases lying between them. The CDR3 DNA is TGTGCCAGCAGTTTTCGGGGCTCCTATAATTCACCCCTCCACTTT. This encodes CASSFRGSYNSPLHF.

The chain is built from TRBV28 and TRBJ1-1; TRBD1 might be the D (5 bases). Per germline, CDR1 MDHEN and CDR2 SYDVKM. CDR3 size: 16 residues. The germline V and J ends were trimmed by 2 bases and 0 bases, with 13 bases remaining between them. The CDR3 region is CASSLIQGSMNTEAFF. The CDR3 DNA is TGTGCCAGCAGTTTAATCCAGGGATCGATGAACACTGAAGCTTTCTTT.

This chain joins TRBV29-1 and TRBJ2-3; TRBD2 agrees at 14 bases. In germline, CDR1 is SQVTM, CDR2 ANQGSEA. V dropped 4 bases and J dropped 5; count of bases not matched to a gene: 5. This CDR3 contains 15 residues. This chain's CDR3 is CSVGLAGGPGDTQYF. CDR3 sequence (DNA): TGCAGCGTTGGACTAGCGGGGGGGCCGGGAGATACGCAGTATTTT.

This clone showed up just once. This chain links TRBV28 with TRBJ1-1, with TRBD1 identical over 9 bases. V gave up 1 base and J gave up 0 bases; unmatched junction bases: 6. This CDR3 spans 17 amino acids. Germline V gives CDR1 MDHEN, CDR2 SYDVKM. The CDR3 region is CASSLLGTGTMNTEAFF. DNA of the CDR3: TGTGCCAGCAGTTTATTGGGGACAGGGACGATGAACACTGAAGCTTTCTTT.

V is TRBV9 and J is TRBJ2-5; D assignment may be TRBD1 or TRBD2 (5 bases each). This CDR3 contains 16 residues. Germline CDR1 SGDLS, CDR2 YYNGEE. Trimming removed 3 bases from V and 2 bases from J, with 17 bases in between. The CDR3 nucleotides read TGTGCCAGCAGCGCCGGGGCCGGCAGCGGACAAGAGACCCAGTACTTC. This sequence encodes CASSAGAGSGQETQYF.

The genes are TRBV6-1 and TRBJ1-1, with D possibly matching TRBD1 (5 bases). Germline CDR1 is MNHNS and CDR2 is SASEGT. The CDR3 runs to 14 residues. V shed 8 bases and J shed 4 bases, with 17 bases lying between them. The CDR3 sequence: CASSEGGVSTEAFF. The CDR3 DNA reads TGTGCCAGCTCGGAAGGAGGGGTCAGCACTGAAGCTTTCTTT.

The chain recombines TRBV28 with TRBJ1-1; D gene ambiguous. The CDR3 has 12 amino acids. Trimming pared 7 bases from V and 1 base from J, leaving 7 bases between. From germline, CDR1 is MDHEN and CDR2 SYDVKM. This CDR3 is CASTDANTEAFF. The CDR3 DNA is TGTGCCAGCACTGACGCGAACACTGAAGCTTTCTTT.

The genes are TRBV5-4 and TRBJ1-4, with D hard to call. The CDR3 runs 15 residues. Trimming cost V 2 bases and J 8 bases, with 16 bases left between them. CDR1 is SGHNT and CDR2 is YYREEE in the germline V gene (reference sequence). The chain's CDR3 is CASSFSGGPREKLFF. CDR3 DNA sequence: TGTGCCAGCAGCTTCTCAGGAGGCCCCCGGGAAAAACTGTTTTTT.

The chain recombines TRBV30 with TRBJ2-7; the D gene is possibly TRBD1 (5 bases). The CDR3 extends over 12 amino acids. CDR1 and CDR2 from the germline V gene are GTSNPN and SVGIG (reference sequence). Trimming removed 3 bases at V and 3 bases at J, with 9 bases between. CDR3 in DNA: TGTGCCTGGAGAAGACAGCTCTACGAGCAGTACTTC. Protein product: CAWRRQLYEQYF.

This chain's CDR3 is CASSLEGQGSGELFF. Written as DNA, the CDR3 is TGTGCCAGCAGCTTAGAGGGACAGGGTTCCGGGGAGCTGTTTTTT. V and J are TRBV7-6 and TRBJ2-2; 9 bases map to TRBD1. The V and J ends lost 1 base and 6 bases, in that order; junction bases with no gene match: 3. Germline CDR1 is SGHVS and CDR2 is FNYEAQ. The CDR3 runs to 15 residues.

The rearrangement links TRBV12-5 to TRBJ2-3, with D possibly TRBD2 on 5 matching bases. The V and J ends lost 2 bases and 0 bases respectively, with 9 bases between them. The CDR3 runs 15 residues. CDR1 is LGHNT and CDR2 is FRNRAP in the germline V gene. This chain's CDR3 is CASGLNLASTDTQYF. The DNA of the CDR3 is TGTGCTAGTGGTTTGAATCTAGCAAGCACAGATACGCAGTATTTT.

The chain's CDR3 is CASSVDAFTNTEAFF. The CDR3 coding sequence is TGTGCCAGCAGCGTAGACGCGTTTACGAACACTGAAGCTTTCTTT. The rearrangement links TRBV9 to TRBJ1-1, with D uncertain. CDR1 is SGDLS and CDR2 is YYNGEE in the germline V gene. The CDR3 covers 15 residues. V was pared by 0 bases and J by 1 base, with 10 bases between.

The rearrangement uses TRBV6-1 and TRBJ2-3; 7 positions agree with TRBD2. Germline V gives CDR1 MNHNS, CDR2 SASEGT. The V segment lost 1 base and the J segment 5 bases; nucleotides outside the gene matches: 6. The CDR3 has 15 residues. The CDR3 DNA is TGTGCCAGCAGTGAAGGCGGGGGTAGGGGAGATACGCAGTATTTT. It yields the protein CASSEGGGRGDTQYF.

This chain joins TRBV11-1 and TRBJ2-5; 10 bases are shared with TRBD1. The germline V gene has CDR1 SGHAT and CDR2 FQDESV (reference sequence). The length of the CDR3 is 15 residues. V trimming: 5 bases; J trimming: 4 bases; junction bases outside the gene matches: 7. The CDR3 loop is CASSPGQGDGETQYF. For the CDR3, the DNA is TGTGCCAGCAGCCCCGGACAGGGGGACGGAGAGACCCAGTACTTC.

This sequence joins TRBV30 and TRBJ1-4, with 8 bases matching TRBD1. The germline CDR1 and CDR2 sequences are GTSNPN and SVGIG (reference sequence). The CDR3 runs 15 residues. The J segment lost 13 bases and the V segment lost 0 bases, leaving 13 bases of the junction unmatched. The DNA for the CDR3 is TGTGCCTGGAGTGTAAACCGGCAGGGGGCCCCTCGACTGTTTTTT. This codes for CAWSVNRQGAPRLFF.

The chain carries TRBV2 and TRBJ2-6, with 8 bases that match TRBD2. CDR1 and CDR2 from the germline V gene are SNHLY and FYNNEI. After removal of 9 bases from V and 0 bases from J, the junction contained 4 bases not matched to a gene. This CDR3 comprises 15 residues. This chain's CDR3 is CARRGGSSGANVLTF. CDR3 in DNA: TGTGCCAGACGGGGGGGTTCCTCTGGGGCCAACGTCCTGACTTTC.

The CDR3 sequence is CASSFGQGDRNEQFF. The CDR3 DNA is TGCGCCAGCAGCTTTGGACAGGGGGACCGCAATGAGCAGTTCTTC. The gene calls are TRBV5-1 and TRBJ2-1, with 10 positions matching TRBD1. This CDR3 has 15 residues. Germline loops: CDR1 SGHRS, CDR2 YFSETQ. The ends lost 2 bases at V and 6 bases at J; junction bases unmatched: 5.

In this sample, this clone turned up once. The rearrangement joins TRBV7-2 to TRBJ1-1; D is ambiguous. Trimming removed 1 base at V and 0 bases at J, with 6 bases between. The CDR3 consists of 14 residues. Germline loops: CDR1 SGHTA, CDR2 FQGNSA. The CDR3 DNA reads as TGTGCCAGCAGCTTAGGGCAGATGAACACTGAAGCTTTCTTT. This translates into CASSLGQMNTEAFF.

Only one count was recorded for this clone. The gene calls are TRBV7-3 and TRBJ1-6, with 7 bases aligning to TRBD1. This CDR3 has 15 amino acids. The V gene's germline CDR1 is SGHTA and CDR2 FQGTGA. V lost 5 bases and J lost 7; bases outside the gene matches: 8. For the CDR3, the DNA is TGTGCCAGCAGCCCGCAGGGGGGGAAGAATTCACCCCTCCACTTT. Translating gives CASSPQGGKNSPLHF.

V usage is TRBV28 and J usage is TRBJ1-3; TRBD1 aligns across 7 bases. V lost 6 bases and J lost 2; bases outside the gene matches: 10. This CDR3 is 16 amino acids long. Germline CDR1 is MDHEN and CDR2 is SYDVKM. CDR3 nucleotide sequence: TGTGCCAGCAGCCAGTCGGGTACAGGGGCTGGAAACACCATATATTTT. Its protein is CASSQSGTGAGNTIYF.

This clone has a handful of counts. The chain is built from TRBV5-6 and TRBJ1-1; the D gene is possibly TRBD1 (6 bases). Trimming pared 0 bases from V and 4 bases from J, leaving 16 bases between. The CDR3 totals 16 residues. Germline CDR1 SGHDT, CDR2 YYEEEE. Here the CDR3 reads CASSLVGGQVGTEAFF. The CDR3 DNA follows: TGTGCCAGCAGCTTGGTCGGGGGGCAGGTTGGCACTGAAGCTTTCTTT.

This sequence joins TRBV6-5 and TRBJ1-2; the match to TRBD1 covers 11 bases. The length of the CDR3 is 13 residues. CDR1 and CDR2 (germline): MNHEY, SVGAGI. Trimming took 5 bases from V and 8 from J; bases not matched to a gene: 4. The DNA for the CDR3 is TGTGCCAGCAGTCTAGGACAGGGGGCCGGCTACACCTTC. Translation gives CASSLGQGAGYTF.

The chain links TRBV5-6 to TRBJ1-2, with 10 nucleotides matching TRBD1. CDR1 is SGHDT, CDR2 YYEEEE, per germline. This CDR3 region has 15 residues. With 1 base clipped from V and 5 bases from J, the junction kept 5 bases outside the gene matches. The CDR3 spells CASSLFRTGGYGYTF. The CDR3 DNA follows: TGTGCCAGCAGCTTGTTCCGGACAGGGGGATATGGCTACACCTTC. The full variable domain, rest sourced from reference TRBV5-6 and TRBJ1-2, is DAGVTQSPTHLIKTRGQQVTLRCSPKSGHDTVSWYQQALGQGPQFIFQYYEEEERQRGNFPDRFSGHQFPNYSSELNVNALLLGDSALYLCASSLFRTGGYGYTFGSGTRLTVV.